This entry lists 18 T cell receptor beta chains sequenced from one sample in a study of CXCR3-negative and CXCR3-positive naive CD8 T cells. Findings and caveats of the study: Naive CXCR3-positive cells had TRB CDR3s more hydrophobic than those of CXCR3-negative naive cells.

The antigens of these receptors remain unknown. Preparation of TRB cDNA libraries relied on 5' RACE carrying UMI labels. TCRdb re-called the 5' RACE reads and catalogs CDR3 proteins one per entry, DNA excluded. The sample includes over 150,000 distinct CDR3 sequences. Source material: naive CXCR3+ CD8+ T cells from blood. The subset is: CD45RO-CCR7+CD27+CD95- naive CD8+ T cells expressing CXCR3 (TNR3+). The receptor source for this set is a human donor in good health. Some clones in this sample may be carry-over from other donors' samples.

J is TRBJ2-7 and V is TRBV5-1; TCRdb names TRBD1, which stays unverified in the absence of DNA. The CDR3 loop spans 15 amino acids. Germline CDR1 and CDR2: SGHRS and YFSETQ. This CDR3 is CASSKVQGEESEQYF.

The chain is built from TRBV29-1 and TRBJ2-7; TCRdb returns TRBD1, unconfirmable since there is no DNA. The CDR3 runs to 11 residues. Germline CDR1 SQVTM, CDR2 ANQGSEA. The CDR3 region is CSAGTDYEQYF.

The chain combines TRBV9 with TRBJ2-6. Germline-derived CDR1 and CDR2 are SGDLS and YYNGEE. The CDR3 covers 15 residues. The CDR3 sequence is CASSVEGSGANVLTF.

This chain links TRBV4-1 with TRBJ2-1; the D call of TRBD2 rests on TCRdb alone, since no DNA is present to check it. There are 16 residues in the CDR3. Germline loops: CDR1 MGHRA, CDR2 YSYEKL. The CDR3 loop reads CASSLTGGAPYNEQFF.

The chain links TRBV3-1 to TRBJ1-2; TCRdb indicates TRBD1, and absent DNA this call remains unverified. The CDR3 totals 14 residues. The germline CDR1 and CDR2 sequences are LGHDT and YNNKEL (reference sequence). CDR3 sequence: CASSQEFGGYGYTF. The whole variable domain, filled in from reference TRBV3-1 and TRBJ1-2, reads DTAVSQTPKYLVTQMGNDKSIKCEQNLGHDTMYWYKQDSKKFLKIMFSYNNKELIINETVPNRFSPKSPDKAHLNLHINSLELGDSAVYFCASSQEFGGYGYTFGSGTRLTVV.

The rearrangement uses TRBV14 and TRBJ2-7; TCRdb reports TRBD1, a call that lacks DNA to check it against. Germline V gene data show CDR1 as SGHDN and CDR2 as FVKESK. CDR3 length: 15 residues. CDR3 loop: CASSQERGAGYEQYF.

CDR3 in amino acids: CASSPPEETQYF. The J gene is TRBJ2-5, the V gene TRBV18. Germline CDR1 reads KGHSH; CDR2 reads LQKENI. CDR3 length: 12 residues.

This chain uses TRBV27 with TRBJ1-6. Per the germline V gene, CDR1 is MNHEY and CDR2 is SMNVEV (reference sequence). This CDR3 has 13 amino acids. This CDR3 reads CASSLSHGSPLHF.

This rearrangement joins TRBV29-1 to TRBJ1-2; TCRdb's D call of TRBD1 is untestable without DNA. The CDR3 runs to 15 residues. The V gene's germline CDR1 is SQVTM and CDR2 ANQGSEA. The CDR3 spells CSVEDFSGQLYGYTF.

The chain combines TRBV7-2 with TRBJ2-3; as DNA is missing, the TRBD1 call by TCRdb cannot be tested. Germline V gene data show CDR1 as SGHTA and CDR2 as FQGNSA. The CDR3 runs to 17 residues. The CDR3 region is CASSSRMSGGRTDTQYF.

The chain links TRBV4-3 to TRBJ2-1; TCRdb names TRBD2, which stays unverified in the absence of DNA. This CDR3 is built from 16 residues. In germline, CDR1 is LGHNA, CDR2 YSLEER. The CDR3 spells CASSQDRAGGPPEQFF.

This sequence joins TRBV3-1 and TRBJ2-2; TCRdb lists TRBD1, though no DNA is available to test this call. The length of the CDR3 is 18 residues. The germline V gene has CDR1 LGHDT and CDR2 YNNKEL (reference sequence). CDR3 sequence reads: CVSSQLTGGHTNTGELFF.

This sequence joins TRBV15 and TRBJ2-3; as DNA is missing, the TRBD2 call by TCRdb cannot be tested. Germline-derived CDR1 and CDR2 are LNHNV and YYDKDF (reference sequence). The length of the CDR3 is 14 residues. The CDR3 protein is CATSGLAITDTQYF.

The rearrangement uses TRBV6-1 and TRBJ1-1; TCRdb proposes TRBD1, but this gene call is untestable without DNA. Germline V gene lookup returns CDR1 MNHNS and CDR2 SASEGT. The CDR3 is 15 residues long. CDR3 loop: CASSPWGTMNTEAFF.

The rearrangement links TRBV27 to TRBJ2-5; TCRdb reports TRBD1, a call that lacks DNA to check it against. This CDR3 is 15 amino acids long. Germline V gene lookup returns CDR1 MNHEY and CDR2 SMNVEV (reference sequence). This CDR3 is CASSKQTGFQETQYF.

V gene TRBV5-1 combines with J gene TRBJ2-3; TCRdb gives TRBD2 as the D gene, but with no DNA this cannot be confirmed. CDR3 length equals 19 residues. Germline-derived CDR1 and CDR2 are SGHRS and YFSETQ. The CDR3 region is CASSPGLAGGPGGIDTQYF. Using reference TRBV5-1 and TRBJ2-3 for the parts outside the CDR3, the full variable domain is KAGVTQTPRYLIKTRGQQVTLSCSPISGHRSVSWYQQTPGQGLQFLFEYFSETQRNKGNFPGRFSGRQFSNSRSEMNVSTLELGDSALYLCASSPGLAGGPGGIDTQYFGPGTRLTVL.

V gene TRBV7-6 combines with J gene TRBJ2-1; TCRdb picks TRBD2, but there is no DNA to check that call. Germline CDR1 is SGHVS and CDR2 is FNYEAQ. CDR3 length: 16 residues. The CDR3 protein is CASSNLAGGDYNEQFF.

The chain links TRBV7-8 to TRBJ2-1. Per germline, CDR1 SGHVS and CDR2 FQNEAQ. The CDR3 loop spans 12 amino acids. The CDR3 reads CASSFNWHEQFF.